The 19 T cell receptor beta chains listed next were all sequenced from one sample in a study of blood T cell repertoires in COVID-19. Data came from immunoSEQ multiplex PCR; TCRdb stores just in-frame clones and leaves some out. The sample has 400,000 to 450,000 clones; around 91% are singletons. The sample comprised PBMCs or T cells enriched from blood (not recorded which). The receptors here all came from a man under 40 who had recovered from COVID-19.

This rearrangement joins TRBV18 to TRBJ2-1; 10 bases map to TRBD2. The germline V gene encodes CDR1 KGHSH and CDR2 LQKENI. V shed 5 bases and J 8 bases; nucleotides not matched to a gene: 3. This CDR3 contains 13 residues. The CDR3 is CASSSGLAYEQFF. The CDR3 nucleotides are TGTGCCAGCTCATCGGGACTAGCGTATGAGCAGTTCTTC.

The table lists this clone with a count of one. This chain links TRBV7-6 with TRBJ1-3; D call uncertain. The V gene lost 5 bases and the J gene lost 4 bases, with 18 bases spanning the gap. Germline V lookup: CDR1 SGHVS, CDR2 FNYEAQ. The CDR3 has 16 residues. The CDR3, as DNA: TGTGCCAGCAGCCTGGCCGGGTCCTTGTCCGGAAACACCATATATTTT. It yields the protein CASSLAGSLSGNTIYF.

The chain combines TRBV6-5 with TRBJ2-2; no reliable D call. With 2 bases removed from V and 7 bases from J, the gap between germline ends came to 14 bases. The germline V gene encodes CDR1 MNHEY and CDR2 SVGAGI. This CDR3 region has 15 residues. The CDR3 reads CASSYPNLEDGELFF. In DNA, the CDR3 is TGTGCCAGCAGTTACCCAAATCTTGAGGACGGGGAGCTGTTTTTT.

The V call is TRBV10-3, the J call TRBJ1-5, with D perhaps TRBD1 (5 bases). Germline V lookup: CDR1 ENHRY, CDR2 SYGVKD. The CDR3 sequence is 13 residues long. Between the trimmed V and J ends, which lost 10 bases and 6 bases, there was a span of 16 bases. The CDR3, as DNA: TGTGCCAGGGGGACTGTCAAAGGTCAGCCCCAGCATTTT. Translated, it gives CARGTVKGQPQHF.

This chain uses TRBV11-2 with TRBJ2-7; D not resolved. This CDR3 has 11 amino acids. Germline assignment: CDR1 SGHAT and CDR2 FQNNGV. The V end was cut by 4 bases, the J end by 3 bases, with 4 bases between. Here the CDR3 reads CASSSIYEQYF. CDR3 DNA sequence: TGTGCCAGCAGCTCAATCTACGAGCAGTACTTC.

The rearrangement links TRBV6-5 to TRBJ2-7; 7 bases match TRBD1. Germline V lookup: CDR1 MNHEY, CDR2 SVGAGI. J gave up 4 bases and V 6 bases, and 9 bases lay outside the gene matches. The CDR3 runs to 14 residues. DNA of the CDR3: TGTGCCAGCAGAGCCTACAGGGGCGGGTACGAGCAGTACTTC. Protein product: CASRAYRGGYEQYF.

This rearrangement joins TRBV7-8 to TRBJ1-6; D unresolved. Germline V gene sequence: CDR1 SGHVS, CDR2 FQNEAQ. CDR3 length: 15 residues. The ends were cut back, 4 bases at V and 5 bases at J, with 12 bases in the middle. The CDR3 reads CASSWYTENNSPLHF. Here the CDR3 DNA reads TGTGCCAGCAGCTGGTACACAGAAAATAATTCACCCCTCCACTTT.

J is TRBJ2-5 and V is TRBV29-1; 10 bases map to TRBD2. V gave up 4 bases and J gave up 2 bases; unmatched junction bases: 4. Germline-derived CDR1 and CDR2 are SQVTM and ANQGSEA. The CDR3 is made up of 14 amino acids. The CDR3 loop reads CSVVTSGKQETQYF. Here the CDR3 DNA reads TGCAGCGTTGTCACTAGCGGGAAACAAGAGACCCAGTACTTC.

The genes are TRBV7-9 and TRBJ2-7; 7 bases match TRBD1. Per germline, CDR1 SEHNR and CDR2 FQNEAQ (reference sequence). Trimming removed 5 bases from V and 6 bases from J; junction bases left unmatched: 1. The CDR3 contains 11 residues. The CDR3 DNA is TGTGCCAGCAGCCCAGGGGGCGAGCAGTACTTC. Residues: CASSPGGEQYF.

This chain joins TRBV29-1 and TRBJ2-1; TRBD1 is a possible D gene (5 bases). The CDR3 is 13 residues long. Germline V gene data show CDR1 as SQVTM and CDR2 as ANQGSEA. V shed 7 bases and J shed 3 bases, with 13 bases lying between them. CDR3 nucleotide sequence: TGCAGCGCACCCAGGGCGGACTACAATGAGCAGTTCTTC. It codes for CSAPRADYNEQFF.

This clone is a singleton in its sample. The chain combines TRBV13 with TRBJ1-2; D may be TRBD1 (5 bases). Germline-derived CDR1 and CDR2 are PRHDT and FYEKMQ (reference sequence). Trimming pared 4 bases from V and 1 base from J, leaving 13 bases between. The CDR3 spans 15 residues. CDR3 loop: CASSSWAQGNYGYTF. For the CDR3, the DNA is TGTGCCAGCAGCTCCTGGGCCCAGGGTAACTATGGCTACACCTTC.

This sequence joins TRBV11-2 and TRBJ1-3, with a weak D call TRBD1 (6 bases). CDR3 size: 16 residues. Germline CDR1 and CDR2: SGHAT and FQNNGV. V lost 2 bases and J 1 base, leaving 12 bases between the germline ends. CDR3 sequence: CASSLLQQGSGNTIYF. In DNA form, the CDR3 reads TGTGCCAGCAGCTTATTACAACAGGGATCTGGAAACACCATATATTTT.

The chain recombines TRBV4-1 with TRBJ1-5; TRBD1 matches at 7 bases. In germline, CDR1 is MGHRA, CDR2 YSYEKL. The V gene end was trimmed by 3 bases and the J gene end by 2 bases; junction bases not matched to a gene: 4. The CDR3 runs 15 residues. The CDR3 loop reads CASSQSTGGNQPQHF. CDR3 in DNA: TGCGCCAGCAGCCAGTCAACAGGGGGCAATCAGCCCCAGCATTTT.

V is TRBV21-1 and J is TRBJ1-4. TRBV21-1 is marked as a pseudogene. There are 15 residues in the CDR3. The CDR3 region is CASSKILGGSEKLFF. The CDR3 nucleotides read TGTGCCAGCAGCAAAATCCTCGGGGGTAGTGAAAAACTGTTTTTT.

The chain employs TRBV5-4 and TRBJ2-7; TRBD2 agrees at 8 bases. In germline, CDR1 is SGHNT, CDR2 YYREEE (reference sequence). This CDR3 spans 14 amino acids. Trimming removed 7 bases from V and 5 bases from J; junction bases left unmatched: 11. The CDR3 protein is CASAPAGGGDEQYF. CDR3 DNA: TGTGCCAGCGCCCCGGCGGGGGGAGGGGACGAGCAGTACTTC.

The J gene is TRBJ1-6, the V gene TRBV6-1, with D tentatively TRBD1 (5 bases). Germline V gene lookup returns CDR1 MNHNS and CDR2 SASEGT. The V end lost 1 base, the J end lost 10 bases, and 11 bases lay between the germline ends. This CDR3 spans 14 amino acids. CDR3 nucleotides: TGTGCCAGCAGTGAAGTGGTCAGGGAATCACCCCTCCACTTT. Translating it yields CASSEVVRESPLHF.

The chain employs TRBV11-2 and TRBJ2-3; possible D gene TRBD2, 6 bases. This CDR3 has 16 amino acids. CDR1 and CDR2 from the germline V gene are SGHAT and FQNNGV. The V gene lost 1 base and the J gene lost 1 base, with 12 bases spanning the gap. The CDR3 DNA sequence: TGTGCCAGCAGCTTAGCCGACGGGAGCCGCACAGATACGCAGTATTTT. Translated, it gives CASSLADGSRTDTQYF.

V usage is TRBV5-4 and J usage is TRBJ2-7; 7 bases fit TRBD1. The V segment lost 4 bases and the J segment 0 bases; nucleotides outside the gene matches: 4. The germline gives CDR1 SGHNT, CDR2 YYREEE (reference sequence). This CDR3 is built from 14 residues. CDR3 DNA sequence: TGTGCCAGCAGCAGACAGGGAAGCTCCTACGAGCAGTACTTC. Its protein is CASSRQGSSYEQYF.

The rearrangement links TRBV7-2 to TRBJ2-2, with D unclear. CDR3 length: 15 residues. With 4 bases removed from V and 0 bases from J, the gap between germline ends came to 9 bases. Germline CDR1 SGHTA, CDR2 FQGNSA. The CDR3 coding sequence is TGTGCCAGCAGCTCCCAGGCTTCGAACACCGGGGAGCTGTTTTTT. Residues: CASSSQASNTGELFF.